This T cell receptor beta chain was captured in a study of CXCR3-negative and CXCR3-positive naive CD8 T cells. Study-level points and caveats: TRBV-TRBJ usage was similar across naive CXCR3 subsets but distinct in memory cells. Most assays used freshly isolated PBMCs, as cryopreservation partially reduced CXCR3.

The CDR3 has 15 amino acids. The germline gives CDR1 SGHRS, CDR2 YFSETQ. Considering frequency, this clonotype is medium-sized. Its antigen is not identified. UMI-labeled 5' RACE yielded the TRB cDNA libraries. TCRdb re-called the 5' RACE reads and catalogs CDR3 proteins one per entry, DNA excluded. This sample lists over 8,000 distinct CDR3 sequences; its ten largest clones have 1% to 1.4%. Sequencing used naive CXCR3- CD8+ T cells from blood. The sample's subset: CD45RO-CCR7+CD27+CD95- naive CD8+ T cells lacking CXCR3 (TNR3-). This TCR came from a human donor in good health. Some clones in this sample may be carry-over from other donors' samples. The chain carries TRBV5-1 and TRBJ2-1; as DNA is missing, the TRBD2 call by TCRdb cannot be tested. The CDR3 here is CASSSGLAAYNEQFF.